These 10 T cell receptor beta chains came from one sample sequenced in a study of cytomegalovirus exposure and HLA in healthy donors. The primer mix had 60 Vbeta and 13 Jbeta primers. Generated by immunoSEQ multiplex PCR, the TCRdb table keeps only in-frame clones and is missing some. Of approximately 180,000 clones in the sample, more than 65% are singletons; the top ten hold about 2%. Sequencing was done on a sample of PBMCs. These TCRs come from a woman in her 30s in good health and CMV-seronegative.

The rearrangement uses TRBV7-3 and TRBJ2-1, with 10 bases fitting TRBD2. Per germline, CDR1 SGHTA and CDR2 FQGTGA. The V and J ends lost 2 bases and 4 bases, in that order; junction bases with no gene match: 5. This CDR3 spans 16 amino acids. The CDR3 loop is CASSLVGTSAYNEQFF. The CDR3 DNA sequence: TGTGCCAGCAGCTTAGTGGGGACTAGCGCTTACAATGAGCAGTTCTTC.

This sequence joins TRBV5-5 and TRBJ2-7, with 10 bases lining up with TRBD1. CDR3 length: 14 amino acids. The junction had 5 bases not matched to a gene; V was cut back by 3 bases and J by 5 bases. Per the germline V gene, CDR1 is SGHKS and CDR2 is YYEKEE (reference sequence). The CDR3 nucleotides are TGTGCCAGCAGCTGGGGACAGGGGAGCAACGAGCAGTACTTC. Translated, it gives CASSWGQGSNEQYF.

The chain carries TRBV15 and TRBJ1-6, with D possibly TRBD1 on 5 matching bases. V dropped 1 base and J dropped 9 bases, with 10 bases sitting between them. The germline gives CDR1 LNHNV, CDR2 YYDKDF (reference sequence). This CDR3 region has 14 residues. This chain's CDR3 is CATSRVGVGSPLHF. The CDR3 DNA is TGTGCCACCAGCAGAGTAGGGGTCGGTTCACCCCTCCACTTT.

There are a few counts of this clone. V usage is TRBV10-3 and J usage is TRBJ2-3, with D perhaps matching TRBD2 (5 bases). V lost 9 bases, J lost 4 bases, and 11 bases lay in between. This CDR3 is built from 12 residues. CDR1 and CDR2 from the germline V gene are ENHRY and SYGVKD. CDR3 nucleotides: TGTGCCATTGGGGAGAGAGCAGATACGCAGTATTTT. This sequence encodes CAIGERADTQYF.

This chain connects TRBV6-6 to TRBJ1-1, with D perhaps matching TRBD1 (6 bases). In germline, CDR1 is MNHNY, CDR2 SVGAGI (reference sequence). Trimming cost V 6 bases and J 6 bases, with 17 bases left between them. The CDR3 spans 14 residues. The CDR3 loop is CASRTTGHNAEAFF. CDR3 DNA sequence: TGTGCCAGCAGGACAACAGGGCATAACGCTGAAGCTTTCTTT.

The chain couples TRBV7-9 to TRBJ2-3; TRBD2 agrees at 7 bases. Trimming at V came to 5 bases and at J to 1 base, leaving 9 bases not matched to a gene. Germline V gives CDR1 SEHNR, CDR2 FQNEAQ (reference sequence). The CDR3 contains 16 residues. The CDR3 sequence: CASSAQLGGGTDTQYF. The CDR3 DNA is TGTGCCAGCAGCGCCCAATTGGGGGGGGGCACAGATACGCAGTATTTT.

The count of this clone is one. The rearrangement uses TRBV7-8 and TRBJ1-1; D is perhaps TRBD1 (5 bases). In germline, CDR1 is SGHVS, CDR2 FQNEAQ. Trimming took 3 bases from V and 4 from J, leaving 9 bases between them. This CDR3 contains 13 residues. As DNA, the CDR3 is TGTGCCAGCAGCTTCGCCAGGGTCACTGAAGCTTTCTTT. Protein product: CASSFARVTEAFF.

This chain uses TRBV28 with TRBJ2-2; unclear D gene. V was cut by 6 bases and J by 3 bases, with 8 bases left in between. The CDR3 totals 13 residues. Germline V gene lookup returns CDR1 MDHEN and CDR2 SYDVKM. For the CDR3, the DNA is TGTGCCAGCAGGCGCCGGGACACCGGGGAGCTGTTTTTT. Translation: CASRRRDTGELFF.

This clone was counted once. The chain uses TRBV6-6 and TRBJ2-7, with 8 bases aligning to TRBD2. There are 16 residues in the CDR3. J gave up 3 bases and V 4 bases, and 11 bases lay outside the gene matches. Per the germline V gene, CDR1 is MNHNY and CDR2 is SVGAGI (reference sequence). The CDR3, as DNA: TGTGCCAGCAGTTCCACCAAAGCGGGAGAGCGCTACGAGCAGTACTTC. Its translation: CASSSTKAGERYEQYF.

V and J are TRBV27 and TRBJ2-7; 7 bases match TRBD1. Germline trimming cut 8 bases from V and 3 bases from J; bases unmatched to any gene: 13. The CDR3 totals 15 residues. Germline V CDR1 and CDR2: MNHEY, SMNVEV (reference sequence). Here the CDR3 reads CASGRTGGSLYEQYF. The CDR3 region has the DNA TGTGCCAGCGGGCGGACAGGCGGCTCCCTCTACGAGCAGTACTTC.